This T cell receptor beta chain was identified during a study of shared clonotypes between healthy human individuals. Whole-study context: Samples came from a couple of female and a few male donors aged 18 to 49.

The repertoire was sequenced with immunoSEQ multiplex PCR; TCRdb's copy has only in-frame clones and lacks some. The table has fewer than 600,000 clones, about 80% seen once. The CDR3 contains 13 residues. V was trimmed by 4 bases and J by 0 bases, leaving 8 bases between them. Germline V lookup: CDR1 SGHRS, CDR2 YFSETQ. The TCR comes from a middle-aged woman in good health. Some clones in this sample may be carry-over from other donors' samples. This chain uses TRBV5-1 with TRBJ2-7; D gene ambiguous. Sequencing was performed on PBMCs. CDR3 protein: CASSLGSSYEQYF. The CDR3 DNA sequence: TGCGCCAGCAGCCTCGGAAGCTCCTACGAGCAGTACTTC. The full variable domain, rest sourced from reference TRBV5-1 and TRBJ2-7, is KAGVTQTPRYLIKTRGQQVTLSCSPISGHRSVSWYQQTPGQGLQFLFEYFSETQRNKGNFPGRFSGRQFSNSRSEMNVSTLELGDSALYLCASSLGSSYEQYFGPGTRLTVT.